This TCR beta chain emerged from a study of breast tumors, draining lymph nodes, adjacent tissues. Germline lookup yields CDR1 GTSNPN and CDR2 SVGIG (reference sequence). This CDR3 spans 13 amino acids. The trim removed 2 bases at V and 3 bases at J, leaving 1 base unmatched. Many counts were recorded for this clonotype. TCRdb re-derived calls from the multiplex PCR reads in MiXCR, one entry per CDR3 protein. The data hold about 200,000 distinct CDR3 sequences, with around 33% observed a single time. The lymph nodes were axillary draining lymph nodes from breast cancer patients. The V call is TRBV30, the J call TRBJ2-7, with 10 bases matching TRBD2. Sequencing was done on a sample of axillary lymph node tissue. This clonotype originated in a female donor with breast cancer. Some clones in this sample may be carry-over from other donors' samples. The CDR3 region is CAWSIAGGYEQYF. The CDR3 DNA sequence: TGTGCCTGGAGTATAGCGGGGGGCTACGAGCAGTACTTC.